This T cell receptor (beta chain) was profiled in a study of T cell changes during pregnancy in multiple sclerosis. Germline loops: CDR1 SQVTM, CDR2 ANQGSEA. The CDR3 consists of 14 residues. The ends were cut back, 5 bases at V and 1 base at J, with 12 bases in the middle. Measured with immunoSEQ multiplex PCR; TCRdb has only the in-frame clones, and not every one. The data show around 71,000 clones, approximately 94% seen once. The sequencing used peripheral blood, collected in the third trimester of pregnancy. The rearrangement joins TRBV29-1 to TRBJ1-3; D call uncertain. This TCR came from a female donor with multiple sclerosis, enrolled in a pregnancy study. CDR3 in DNA: TGCAGCGTTTCCCCGGACTCTTCTGGAAACACCATATATTTT. Its translation: CSVSPDSSGNTIYF.